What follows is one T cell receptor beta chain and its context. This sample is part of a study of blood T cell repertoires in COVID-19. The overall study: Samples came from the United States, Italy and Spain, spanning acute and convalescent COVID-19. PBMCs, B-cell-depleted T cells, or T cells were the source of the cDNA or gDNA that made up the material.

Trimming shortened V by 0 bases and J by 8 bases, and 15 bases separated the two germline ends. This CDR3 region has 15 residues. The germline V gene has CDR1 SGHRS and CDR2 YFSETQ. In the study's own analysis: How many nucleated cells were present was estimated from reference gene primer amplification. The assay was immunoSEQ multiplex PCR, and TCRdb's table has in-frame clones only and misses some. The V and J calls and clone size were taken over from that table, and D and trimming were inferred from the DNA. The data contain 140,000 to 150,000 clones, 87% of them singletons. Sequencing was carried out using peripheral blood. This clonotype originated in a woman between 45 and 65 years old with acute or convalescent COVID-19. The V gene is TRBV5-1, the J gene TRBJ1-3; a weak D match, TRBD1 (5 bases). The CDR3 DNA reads TGCGCCAGCAGCTTGGAAGGGGTACCGGCAGACACCATATATTTT. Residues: CASSLEGVPADTIYF.